These T cell receptor beta chains were read from a single sample in a study of PD-1 blockade in mismatch repair-deficient tumors. Antigen specificity for these receptors is unknown. Here immunoSEQ multiplex PCR was the method, and the copy in TCRdb shows in-frame clones only, minus some. The sample has about 15,000 clones, less than 85% seen once. Sample: cells cultured in vitro, taken from a patient treated with pembrolizumab. These receptor sequences come from an adult with mismatch repair-deficient cancer. Both conserved end residues are part of each CDR3. A D gene is named only where the DNA matches it firmly. Only part of the rows carry a size: once, few, many, or a class if the clone is expanded.

V gene	clone size	J gene	D gene	CDR3 protein	CDR3 DNA
TRBV19	.	TRBJ2-2	TRBD1	CASSLPTGNGELFF	TGTGCCAGTAGTCTCCCGACAGGGAACGGGGAGCTGTTTTTT
TRBV14	.	TRBJ2-2	.	CASSPLLGNTGELFF	TGTGCCAGCAGCCCTCTCCTGGGAAACACCGGGGAGCTGTTTTTT
TRBV25-1	.	TRBJ2-7	TRBD1	CASSVPGGIDEQYF	TGTGCCAGCAGTGTTCCAGGGGGCATCGACGAGCAGTACTTC
TRBV25-1	.	TRBJ2-7	.	CASSETPTTYEQYF	TGTGCCAGCAGTGAAACCCCGACGACCTACGAGCAGTACTTC
TRBV2	once	TRBJ1-2	.	CASSEKGNYGYTF	TGTGCCAGCAGTGAGAAGGGGAACTATGGCTACACCTTC
TRBV4-2	.	TRBJ2-6	TRBD2	CASAPGGTGANVLTF	TGTGCCAGCGCCCCGGGGGGAACTGGGGCCAACGTCCTGACTTTC
TRBV27	.	TRBJ2-7	TRBD1	CASSLLGGPHEQYF	TGTGCCAGCAGTTTATTAGGGGGCCCCCACGAGCAGTACTTC
TRBV2	.	TRBJ1-1	TRBD1	CASSIPTGKETEAFF	TGTGCCAGCAGTATTCCGACAGGGAAGGAGACTGAAGCTTTCTTT
TRBV6-5	.	TRBJ2-7	TRBD1	CASRTTGESYEQYF	TGTGCCAGCAGAACAACAGGGGAAAGCTACGAGCAGTACTTC
TRBV6-6	.	TRBJ1-2	.	CASSYGPGYYGYTF	TGTGCCAGCAGTTACGGACCAGGCTACTATGGCTACACCTTC
TRBV27	.	TRBJ2-3	TRBD2	CASKLLEGLADTQYF	TGTGCCAGCAAACTTCTCGAGGGACTAGCGGATACGCAGTATTTT
TRBV28	.	TRBJ1-5	.	CASSIASGPQHF	TGTGCCAGCAGCATAGCCTCTGGGCCCCAGCATTTT